This paragraph covers one T cell receptor beta chain sequence. Produced via immunoSEQ multiplex PCR; TCRdb's table is partial and in-frame only. The sample records fewer than 90,000 clones, around 84% being singletons. This entry is derived from a study of T cell responses to AZD1222 COVID-19 vaccine. The CDR3 covers 12 residues. V trimming: 10 bases; J trimming: 6 bases; junction bases outside the gene matches: 3. Germline V gene lookup returns CDR1 ENHRY and CDR2 SYGVKD. This material consisted of peripheral blood, taken 28 days after the second AZD1222 dose. The V call is TRBV10-3, the J call TRBJ2-1; 10 bases fit TRBD1. The receptor was isolated from an adult who received the AZD1222 COVID-19 vaccine. CDR3 nucleotide sequence: TGTGCCACCCGGACAGGGGGCAATGAGCAGTTCTTC. Its translation is CATRTGGNEQFF.